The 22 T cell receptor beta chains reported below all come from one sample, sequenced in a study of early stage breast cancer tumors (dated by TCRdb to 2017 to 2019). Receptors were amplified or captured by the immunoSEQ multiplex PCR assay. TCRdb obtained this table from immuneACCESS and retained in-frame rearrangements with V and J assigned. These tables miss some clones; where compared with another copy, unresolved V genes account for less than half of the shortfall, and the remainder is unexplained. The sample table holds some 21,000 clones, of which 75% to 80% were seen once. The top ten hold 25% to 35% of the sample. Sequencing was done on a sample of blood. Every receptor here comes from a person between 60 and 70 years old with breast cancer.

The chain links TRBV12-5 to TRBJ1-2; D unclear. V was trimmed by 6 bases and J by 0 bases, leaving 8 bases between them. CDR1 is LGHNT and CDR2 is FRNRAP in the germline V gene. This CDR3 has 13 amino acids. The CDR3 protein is CASGRHTNYGYTF. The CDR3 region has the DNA TGTGCTAGTGGGAGACATACTAACTATGGCTACACCTTC.

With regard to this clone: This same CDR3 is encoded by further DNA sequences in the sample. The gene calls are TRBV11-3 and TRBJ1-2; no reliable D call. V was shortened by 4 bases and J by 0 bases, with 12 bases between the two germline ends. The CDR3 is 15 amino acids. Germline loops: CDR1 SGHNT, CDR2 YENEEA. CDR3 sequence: CASSWGSGSNYGYTF. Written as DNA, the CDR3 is TGTGCCAGCAGCTGGGGAAGTGGATCTAACTATGGCTACACCTTC. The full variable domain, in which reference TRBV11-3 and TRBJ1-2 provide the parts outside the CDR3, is EAGVVQSPRYKIIEKKQPVAFWCNPISGHNTLYWYLQNLGQGPELLIRYENEEAVDDSQLPKDRFSAERLKGVDSTLKIQPAELGDSAVYLCASSWGSGSNYGYTFGSGTRLTVV.

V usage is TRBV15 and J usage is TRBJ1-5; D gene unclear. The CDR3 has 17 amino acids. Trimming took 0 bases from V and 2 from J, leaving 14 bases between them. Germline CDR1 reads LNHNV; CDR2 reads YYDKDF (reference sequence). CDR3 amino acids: CATSRDQFVLGNQPQHF. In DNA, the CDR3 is TGTGCCACCAGCAGAGATCAATTCGTGCTTGGCAATCAGCCCCAGCATTTT.

In nucleotides, the CDR3 is TGTGCCAGTCGCCGGGGGGGGCGTAAATATGGCTACACCTTC. Translated: CASRRGGRKYGYTF. The chain uses TRBV19 and TRBJ1-2; D is possibly TRBD1 (6 bases). This CDR3 comprises 14 residues. Trimming took 8 bases from V and 5 from J, leaving 18 bases between them. CDR1 LNHDA and CDR2 SQIVND come from the germline V gene (reference sequence).

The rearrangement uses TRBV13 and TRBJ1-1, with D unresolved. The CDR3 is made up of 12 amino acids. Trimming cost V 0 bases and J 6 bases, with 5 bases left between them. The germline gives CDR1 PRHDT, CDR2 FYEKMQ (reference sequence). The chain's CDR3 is CASSLGQAEAFF. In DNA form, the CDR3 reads TGTGCCAGCAGCTTAGGGCAGGCTGAAGCTTTCTTT.

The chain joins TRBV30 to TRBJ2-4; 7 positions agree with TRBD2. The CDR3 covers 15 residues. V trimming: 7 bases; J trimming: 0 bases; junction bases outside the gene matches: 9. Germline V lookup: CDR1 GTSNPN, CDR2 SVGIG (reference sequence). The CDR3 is CALQPAGVAKNIQYF. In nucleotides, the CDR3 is TGTGCCTTACAACCGGCGGGGGTAGCCAAAAACATTCAGTACTTC.

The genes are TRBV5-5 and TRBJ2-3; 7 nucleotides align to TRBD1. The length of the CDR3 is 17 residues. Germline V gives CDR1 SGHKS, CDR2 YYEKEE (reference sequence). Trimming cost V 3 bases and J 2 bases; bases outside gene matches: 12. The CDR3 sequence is CASSWVPTGPHTDTQYF. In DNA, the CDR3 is TGTGCCAGCAGCTGGGTCCCGACAGGGCCTCACACAGATACGCAGTATTTT. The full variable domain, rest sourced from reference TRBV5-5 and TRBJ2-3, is DAGVTQSPTHLIKTRGQQVTLRCSPISGHKSVSWYQQVLGQGPQFIFQYYEKEERGRGNFPDRFSARQFPNYSSELNVNALLLGDSALYLCASSWVPTGPHTDTQYFGPGTRLTVL.

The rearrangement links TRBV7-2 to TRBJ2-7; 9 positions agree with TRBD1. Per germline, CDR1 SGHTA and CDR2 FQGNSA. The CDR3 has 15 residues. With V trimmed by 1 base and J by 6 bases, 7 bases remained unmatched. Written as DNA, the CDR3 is TGTGCCAGCAGCTTAGATGGGACAGGGAGACGCGAGCAGTACTTC. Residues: CASSLDGTGRREQYF.

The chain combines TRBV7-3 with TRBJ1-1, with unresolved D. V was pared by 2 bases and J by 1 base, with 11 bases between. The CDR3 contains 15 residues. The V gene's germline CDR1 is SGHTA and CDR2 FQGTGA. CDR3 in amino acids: CASSLGRTANTEAFF. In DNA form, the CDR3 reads TGTGCCAGCAGCTTAGGCCGTACGGCGAACACTGAAGCTTTCTTT.

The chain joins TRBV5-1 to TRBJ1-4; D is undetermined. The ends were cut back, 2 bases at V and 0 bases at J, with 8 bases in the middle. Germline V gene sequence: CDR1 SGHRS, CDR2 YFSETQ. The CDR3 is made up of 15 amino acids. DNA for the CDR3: TGCGCCAGCAGCTTTCAGGCTGCAACTAATGAAAAACTGTTTTTT. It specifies CASSFQAATNEKLFF.

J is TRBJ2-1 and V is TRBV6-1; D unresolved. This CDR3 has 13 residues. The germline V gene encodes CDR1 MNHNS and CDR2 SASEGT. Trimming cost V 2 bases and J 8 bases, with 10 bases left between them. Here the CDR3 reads CASSERGPDEQFF. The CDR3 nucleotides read TGTGCCAGCAGTGAACGAGGACCGGATGAGCAGTTCTTC.

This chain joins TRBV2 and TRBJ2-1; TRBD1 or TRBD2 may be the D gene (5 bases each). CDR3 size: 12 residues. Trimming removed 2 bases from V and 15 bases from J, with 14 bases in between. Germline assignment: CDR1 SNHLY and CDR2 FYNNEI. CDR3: CASSESGPGRFF. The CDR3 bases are TGTGCCAGCAGTGAATCGGGGCCCGGGCGGTTCTTC.

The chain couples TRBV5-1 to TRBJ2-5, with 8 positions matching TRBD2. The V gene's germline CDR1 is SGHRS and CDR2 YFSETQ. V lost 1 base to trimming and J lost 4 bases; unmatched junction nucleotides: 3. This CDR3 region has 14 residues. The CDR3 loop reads CASSLLLAGETQYF. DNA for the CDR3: TGCGCCAGCAGCTTGCTCCTAGCGGGAGAGACCCAGTACTTC. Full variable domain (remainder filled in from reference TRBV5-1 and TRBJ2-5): KAGVTQTPRYLIKTRGQQVTLSCSPISGHRSVSWYQQTPGQGLQFLFEYFSETQRNKGNFPGRFSGRQFSNSRSEMNVSTLELGDSALYLCASSLLLAGETQYFGPGTRLLVL.

CDR3 sequence: CASSSLGGTYNEQFF. Here the CDR3 DNA reads TGTGCCAGCAGCTCTCTAGGGGGGACCTACAATGAGCAGTTCTTC. This rearrangement joins TRBV7-8 to TRBJ2-1; D is tentatively TRBD1 or TRBD2 (6 bases each). V was clipped by 4 bases and J by 2 bases, with 12 bases between them. The CDR3 runs 15 residues. From germline, CDR1 is SGHVS and CDR2 FQNEAQ.

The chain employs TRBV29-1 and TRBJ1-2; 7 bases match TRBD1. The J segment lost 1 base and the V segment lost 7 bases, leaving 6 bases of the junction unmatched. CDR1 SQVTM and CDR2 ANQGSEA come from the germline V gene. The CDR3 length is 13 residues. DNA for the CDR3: TGCAGCGCTCACAGGGGTGATAACTATGGCTACACCTTC. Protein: CSAHRGDNYGYTF.

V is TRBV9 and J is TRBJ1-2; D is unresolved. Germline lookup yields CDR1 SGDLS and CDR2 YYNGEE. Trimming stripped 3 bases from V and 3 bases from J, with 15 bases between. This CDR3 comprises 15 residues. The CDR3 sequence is CASSEQPTQDYGYTF. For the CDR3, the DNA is TGTGCCAGCAGCGAACAACCAACTCAGGACTATGGCTACACCTTC.

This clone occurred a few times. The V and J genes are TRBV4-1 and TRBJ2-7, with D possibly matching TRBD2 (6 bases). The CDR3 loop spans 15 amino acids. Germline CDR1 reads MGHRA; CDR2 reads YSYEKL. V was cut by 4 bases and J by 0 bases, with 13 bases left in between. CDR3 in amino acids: CASSPDGLSSYEQYF. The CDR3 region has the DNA TGCGCCAGCAGCCCGGACGGACTAAGCTCCTACGAGCAGTACTTC.

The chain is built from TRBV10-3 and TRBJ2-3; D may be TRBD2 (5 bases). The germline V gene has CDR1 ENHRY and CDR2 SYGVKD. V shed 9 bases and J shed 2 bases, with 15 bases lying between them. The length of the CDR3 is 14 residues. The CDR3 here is CAIRDQRDTDTQYF. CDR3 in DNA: TGTGCCATAAGGGATCAACGGGACACAGATACGCAGTATTTT.

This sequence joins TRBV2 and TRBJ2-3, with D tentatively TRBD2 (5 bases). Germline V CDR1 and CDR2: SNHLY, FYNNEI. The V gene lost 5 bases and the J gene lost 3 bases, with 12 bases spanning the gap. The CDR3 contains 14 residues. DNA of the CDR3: TGTGCCAGCAGTCCTACCCGGGGAACAGATACGCAGTATTTT. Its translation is CASSPTRGTDTQYF.

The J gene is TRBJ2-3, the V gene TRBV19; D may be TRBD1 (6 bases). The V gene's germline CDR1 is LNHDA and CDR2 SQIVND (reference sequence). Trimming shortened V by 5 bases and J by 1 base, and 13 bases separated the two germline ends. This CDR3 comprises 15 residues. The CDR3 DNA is TGTGCCAGTAGTCAGGTGGGGGCGGGCACAGATACGCAGTATTTT. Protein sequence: CASSQVGAGTDTQYF. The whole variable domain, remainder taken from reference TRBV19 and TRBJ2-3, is DGGITQSPKYLFRKEGQNVTLSCEQNLNHDAMYWYRQDPGQGLRLIYYSQIVNDFQKGDIAEGYSVSREKKESFPLTVTSAQKNPTAFYLCASSQVGAGTDTQYFGPGTRLTVL.

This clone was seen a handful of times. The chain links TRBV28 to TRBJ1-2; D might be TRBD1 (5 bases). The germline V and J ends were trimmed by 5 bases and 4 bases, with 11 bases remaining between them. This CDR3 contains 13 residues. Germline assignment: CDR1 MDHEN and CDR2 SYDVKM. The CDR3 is CASSNPGIYGYTF. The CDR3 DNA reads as TGTGCCAGCAGTAACCCAGGGATCTATGGCTACACCTTC.

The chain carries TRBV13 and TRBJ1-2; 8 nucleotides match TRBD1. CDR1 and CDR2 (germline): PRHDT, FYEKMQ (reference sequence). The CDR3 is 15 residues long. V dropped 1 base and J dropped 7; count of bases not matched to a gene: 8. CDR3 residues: CASSLDGQGLLGYTF. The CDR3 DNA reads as TGTGCCAGCAGCTTAGACGGACAGGGCCTTCTTGGCTACACCTTC.